The rows below give T cell receptor beta chains drawn from one sample of a study of T-cell memory formation after mild COVID-19. In TCRdb, the 5' RACE reads were re-called with MiXCR into one record per CDR3 protein. The sample has 200,000 to 250,000 distinct CDR3 sequences, approximately 10% seen once. Input material: PBMCs or a T cell subset sorted from them (not recorded which). These receptor sequences come from a man aged 18 to 29 who had mild COVID-19 (a few samples of this study predate the infection). Cell type and time point are not known. Both conserved end residues are trimmed from each CDR3. Clone size is stated in some rows and not others, as once, few, many or a class when expanded.

j_call: TRBJ2-1; v_call: TRBV14; clone_size: few; cdr3_aa: ASSQDKGWYNEQF
j_call: TRBJ1-1; v_call: TRBV20-1; clone_size: -; cdr3_aa: SARKEATEAF
j_call: TRBJ2-1; v_call: TRBV12-5; clone_size: -; cdr3_aa: ASGHGTGDREQF
j_call: TRBJ2-3; v_call: TRBV5-1; clone_size: few; cdr3_aa: ASQFRDSLTDTQY
j_call: TRBJ1-5; v_call: TRBV7-2; clone_size: few; cdr3_aa: ASSLTHESNQPQH
j_call: TRBJ2-3; v_call: TRBV4-1; clone_size: many; cdr3_aa: ASSHPKGKGGTDTQY
j_call: TRBJ2-3; v_call: TRBV20-1; clone_size: few; cdr3_aa: SDSKGQGTDTQY
j_call: TRBJ1-4; v_call: TRBV4-3; clone_size: few; cdr3_aa: ASSQDPMTGVGTNEKLF
j_call: TRBJ2-1; v_call: TRBV7-2; clone_size: many; cdr3_aa: ASSFVVANEQF
j_call: TRBJ2-1; v_call: TRBV6-6; clone_size: few; cdr3_aa: ASSHRGLYNEQF
j_call: TRBJ1-2; v_call: TRBV3-1; clone_size: few; cdr3_aa: ASSQNPGLDYGYT
j_call: TRBJ1-2; v_call: TRBV10-3; clone_size: -; cdr3_aa: AISEDIYGYT
j_call: TRBJ1-4; v_call: TRBV5-1; clone_size: -; cdr3_aa: ASSFTRGPREKLF
j_call: TRBJ1-4; v_call: TRBV20-1; clone_size: -; cdr3_aa: SATPRGPGEKLF
j_call: TRBJ2-2; v_call: TRBV4-1; clone_size: -; cdr3_aa: ASRDYRGRVTGELF
j_call: TRBJ2-7; v_call: TRBV4-2; clone_size: -; cdr3_aa: ASSLGTVFYEQY
j_call: TRBJ2-5; v_call: TRBV30; clone_size: few; cdr3_aa: AWSVLGGTQY
j_call: TRBJ2-3; v_call: TRBV10-3; clone_size: -; cdr3_aa: AISEGEGQDADTQY
j_call: TRBJ1-1; v_call: TRBV7-2; clone_size: many; cdr3_aa: ASSLIGVTEAF
j_call: TRBJ1-2; v_call: TRBV7-9; clone_size: many; cdr3_aa: ASSLGGGTDNGYT
j_call: TRBJ2-4; v_call: TRBV4-1; clone_size: many; cdr3_aa: ASSQDFQGGLTRNIQY
j_call: TRBJ1-4; v_call: TRBV7-9; clone_size: few; cdr3_aa: ASSLLTGGNEKLF
j_call: TRBJ1-6; v_call: TRBV4-3; clone_size: few; cdr3_aa: ASSQGFSGSKNSPLH
j_call: TRBJ2-7; v_call: TRBV12-3/TRBV12-4; clone_size: few; cdr3_aa: ASSPGGGGGHYEQY
j_call: TRBJ1-4; v_call: TRBV5-1; clone_size: many; cdr3_aa: ASSLEQAEKLF
j_call: TRBJ2-5; v_call: TRBV3-1; clone_size: few; cdr3_aa: ASSQDSGARGETQY